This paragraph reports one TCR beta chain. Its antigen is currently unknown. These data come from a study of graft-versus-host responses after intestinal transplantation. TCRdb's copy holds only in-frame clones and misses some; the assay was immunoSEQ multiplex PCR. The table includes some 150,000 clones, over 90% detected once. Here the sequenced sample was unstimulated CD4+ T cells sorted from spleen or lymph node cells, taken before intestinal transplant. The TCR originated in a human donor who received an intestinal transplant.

CDR3: CASSLGQGTSYEQYF. The CDR3 DNA is TGTGCCAGCAGCCTGGGGCAGGGGACATCCTACGAGCAGTACTTC. V and J are TRBV21-1 and TRBJ2-7; the table's D call, TRBD1, has no DNA check behind it. TRBV21-1 is termed a pseudogene. This CDR3 has 15 amino acids.